A selection of T cell receptor beta chains follows, all from one sample in a study of T cell responses to AZD1222 COVID-19 vaccine. Assay used: immunoSEQ multiplex PCR; TCRdb lists only in-frame clones, some missing. Here the sample spans about 110,000 clones, 70% to 90% being singletons. The starting material was peripheral blood, obtained 28 days after the second AZD1222 dose. Source of these receptors: an adult who received the AZD1222 COVID-19 vaccine. Both conserved end residues are part of each CDR3. A D gene is named only where the DNA matches it firmly. Clone sizes are given selectively: once, few, many, or a class where the clone is expanded.

V gene	J gene	D gene	clone size	CDR3 protein	CDR3 DNA
TRBV19	TRBJ1-5	NA	few	CASTQGTKEPQHF	TGTGCCAGTACCCAGGGGACTAAAGAGCCCCAGCATTTT
TRBV6-2/TRBV6-3	TRBJ2-3	TRBD1	NA	CASRYTTGQVGTDTQYF	TGTGCCAGCAGGTACACGACGGGACAGGTGGGCACAGATACGCAGTATTTT
TRBV7-9	TRBJ2-2	NA	few	CASSSAGAVNTGELFF	TGTGCCAGCAGCTCCGCAGGGGCGGTTAACACCGGGGAGCTGTTTTTT
TRBV28	TRBJ2-1	NA	NA	CASSLSHEQFF	TGTGCCAGCAGTTTATCGCATGAGCAGTTCTTC
TRBV2	TRBJ1-1	NA	NA	CASSDQGIPNTEAFF	TGTGCCAGCAGTGACCAGGGAATCCCAAACACTGAAGCTTTCTTT
TRBV5-4	TRBJ1-2	NA	NA	CASSLAGDYGYTF	TGTGCCAGCAGCTTGGCGGGGGATTATGGCTACACCTTC
TRBV19	TRBJ2-7	TRBD1	NA	CASSISQGRPYEQYF	TGTGCCAGTAGTATTTCACAGGGGAGACCCTACGAGCAGTACTTC
TRBV6-5	TRBJ1-1	TRBD1	NA	CASSSRGTAAGTEAFF	TGTGCCAGCAGTTCCAGGGGGACGGCCGCGGGCACTGAAGCTTTCTTT
TRBV7-9	TRBJ2-7	NA	NA	CASSLAGSSSYEQYF	TGTGCCAGCAGCTTAGCGGGGTCCAGCTCCTACGAGCAGTACTTC
TRBV5-1	TRBJ2-7	TRBD1	NA	CASSFRGLPGEQYF	TGCGCCAGCAGCTTTAGGGGGCTCCCCGGCGAGCAGTACTTC
TRBV2	TRBJ2-2	TRBD1	NA	CASRFQGAITGELFF	TGTGCCAGCAGGTTCCAGGGGGCGATCACCGGGGAGCTGTTTTTT
TRBV28	TRBJ2-5	TRBD1	NA	CASSPGTDQETQYF	TGTGCCAGCAGCCCAGGGACAGACCAAGAGACCCAGTACTTC
TRBV7-3	TRBJ2-3	TRBD1	NA	CASSQGTAGDTQYF	TGTGCCAGCAGCCAAGGGACAGCTGGGGATACGCAGTATTTT
TRBV6-2/TRBV6-3	TRBJ1-4	NA	once	CASSYGPGHQNEKLFF	TGTGCCAGCAGTTACGGGCCGGGACACCAAAATGAAAAACTGTTTTTT